A single sample gave rise to the 18 T cell receptor beta chains below, sequenced in a study of cytomegalovirus exposure and HLA in healthy donors. The table came from immunoSEQ multiplex PCR; TCRdb's copy has only in-frame clones and leaves some out. The data contain under 300,000 clones, around 85% of them singletons. Source material: PBMCs. The receptors were gathered from a young woman in good health and CMV-seronegative.

The chain links TRBV7-2 to TRBJ1-2; D unclear. The CDR3 length is 14 residues. Trimming took off 1 base at V and 0 bases at J, with 6 bases between the two ends. Germline assignment: CDR1 SGHTA and CDR2 FQGNSA. CDR3 in amino acids: CASSLDMSNYGYTF. The DNA of the CDR3 is TGTGCCAGCAGCTTAGACATGTCTAACTATGGCTACACCTTC.

This clone was seen just once. The rearrangement uses TRBV30 and TRBJ1-1, with 12 bases lining up with TRBD1. The V gene's germline CDR1 is GTSNPN and CDR2 SVGIG (reference sequence). CDR3 length equals 17 residues. V trimming: 2 bases; J trimming: 5 bases; junction bases outside the gene matches: 12. CDR3 loop: CAWSPKGDRGLGTEAFF. CDR3 in DNA: TGTGCCTGGAGTCCAAAAGGGGACAGGGGGCTGGGTACTGAAGCTTTCTTT.

The DNA of the CDR3 is TGTGCCAGCAGTCCAGACAGACCGAACACCGGGGAGCTGTTTTTT. It translates to CASSPDRPNTGELFF. The chain is built from TRBV13 and TRBJ2-2; TRBD1 might be the D (5 bases). The V gene's germline CDR1 is PRHDT and CDR2 FYEKMQ (reference sequence). There are 15 residues in the CDR3. The germline V and J ends were trimmed by 6 bases and 0 bases, with 11 bases remaining between them.

The count of this clone is one. The chain uses TRBV29-1 and TRBJ2-2, with 7 bases matching TRBD2. CDR3 size: 15 residues. J lost 1 base, V lost 1 base, and 3 bases had no gene match. Germline loops: CDR1 SQVTM, CDR2 ANQGSEA. CDR3: CSVEGSSGNTGELFF. The DNA for the CDR3 is TGCAGCGTTGAAGGGTCTAGCGGGAACACCGGGGAGCTGTTTTTT.

The gene calls are TRBV19 and TRBJ2-7, with no clear D. The CDR3 has 14 residues. CDR1 LNHDA and CDR2 SQIVND come from the germline V gene (reference sequence). Trimming removed 5 bases at V and 2 bases at J, with 13 bases between. DNA of the CDR3: TGTGCCAGTAGTCCTCATGGAGCTGCCTACGAGCAGTACTTC. Its protein product is CASSPHGAAYEQYF.

This clone was seen a few times. The rearrangement joins TRBV10-1 to TRBJ2-1; a possible D gene is TRBD2 (7 bases). Trimming took 5 bases from V and 7 from J, leaving 15 bases between them. The CDR3 spans 14 residues. Germline CDR1 and CDR2: WNHNN and SYGVQD (reference sequence). CDR3 DNA: TGCGCCAGCAGTCGGGGGGCCCCTTCAAATGAGCAGTTCTTC. Translating gives CASSRGAPSNEQFF.

The chain uses TRBV2 and TRBJ1-2, with D uncertain. Between the trimmed V and J ends, which lost 3 bases and 6 bases, there was a span of 14 bases. The CDR3 consists of 14 residues. Germline V gives CDR1 SNHLY, CDR2 FYNNEI. In DNA form, the CDR3 reads TGTGCCAGCAGTGAGAGGGTATTGCTTCATGGCTACACCTTC. It encodes CASSERVLLHGYTF. Together with reference TRBV2 and TRBJ1-2, the CDR3 gives the full variable domain: EPEVTQTPSHQVTQMGQEVILRCVPISNHLYFYWYRQILGQKVEFLVSFYNNEISEKSEIFDDQFSVERPDGSNFTLKIRSTKLEDSAMYFCASSERVLLHGYTFGSGTRLTVV.

This clone has just a few counts. This chain joins TRBV6-6 and TRBJ1-2, with D tentatively TRBD1 (5 bases). This CDR3 contains 15 residues. CDR1 and CDR2 from the germline V gene are MNHNY and SVGAGI (reference sequence). Trimming removed 0 bases from V and 2 bases from J, with 10 bases in between. Here the CDR3 DNA reads TGTGCCAGCAGTTACTCGCGACAGTGGAACTATGGCTACACCTTC. It specifies CASSYSRQWNYGYTF.

V gene TRBV5-1 combines with J gene TRBJ2-3; TRBD1 is a possible D gene (6 bases). V was trimmed by 4 bases and J by 6 bases, leaving 18 bases between them. CDR3 length: 15 amino acids. The germline V gene has CDR1 SGHRS and CDR2 YFSETQ. CDR3 DNA: TGCGCCAGCAGCCTCTTTTGGGGGCGGATGGATACGCAGTATTTT. Its protein is CASSLFWGRMDTQYF.

This chain connects TRBV28 to TRBJ2-7; 8 bases map to TRBD1. The V and J ends lost 4 bases and 6 bases, in that order; junction bases with no gene match: 8. The CDR3 runs to 14 residues. Germline assignment: CDR1 MDHEN and CDR2 SYDVKM. For the CDR3, the DNA is TGTGCCAGCAGTTATGGACAGGGTGTCCCCGAGCAGTACTTC. This encodes CASSYGQGVPEQYF.

The chain recombines TRBV5-6 with TRBJ2-5, with 13 positions matching TRBD2. V shed 4 bases and J 2 bases; nucleotides not matched to a gene: 5. Per the germline V gene, CDR1 is SGHDT and CDR2 is YYEEEE. The CDR3 consists of 16 residues. CDR3 DNA: TGTGCCAGCAGCCCGGGACTAGCGGGGTCACAAGAGACCCAGTACTTC. It is translated as CASSPGLAGSQETQYF.

The genes are TRBV6-5 and TRBJ1-1; TRBD1 agrees at 7 bases. The junction had 7 bases not matched to a gene; V was cut back by 4 bases and J by 2 bases. The CDR3 sequence is 15 residues long. CDR1 is MNHEY and CDR2 is SVGAGI in the germline V gene. CDR3 loop: CASSWSLGGNTEAFF. The CDR3 DNA is TGTGCCAGCAGTTGGTCACTAGGGGGCAACACTGAAGCTTTCTTT.

V usage is TRBV4-3 and J usage is TRBJ2-6; D might be TRBD1 (7 bases). CDR1 is LGHNA and CDR2 is YSLEER in the germline V gene. Trimming stripped 3 bases from V and 1 base from J, with 22 bases between. The CDR3 contains 20 residues. The CDR3 DNA reads TGCGCCAGCAGCCAGGGACAGCCGGGACTCCAAAGATCTGGGGCCAACGTCCTGACTTTC. This gives the protein CASSQGQPGLQRSGANVLTF.

The chain has TRBV11-2 and TRBJ1-1; 7 bases match TRBD1. The CDR3 is made up of 15 amino acids. Germline assignment: CDR1 SGHAT and CDR2 FQNNGV. The ends lost 5 bases at V and 7 bases at J; junction bases unmatched: 13. This CDR3 reads CASSSNPTGVGEAFF. CDR3 in DNA: TGTGCCAGCAGCAGCAACCCTACAGGGGTCGGTGAAGCTTTCTTT.

This clone has only one observation. This chain connects TRBV18 to TRBJ1-2; D remains ambiguous. The CDR3 is 14 amino acids. The ends were cut back, 0 bases at V and 4 bases at J, with 9 bases in the middle. Germline CDR1 and CDR2: KGHSH and LQKENI. In DNA form, the CDR3 reads TGTGCCAGCTCACCACCGTCCGGGTTCTATGGCTACACCTTC. Translation gives CASSPPSGFYGYTF.

The chain employs TRBV7-3 and TRBJ2-7; 9 bases fit TRBD1. After removal of 5 bases from V and 4 bases from J, the junction contained 6 bases not matched to a gene. The CDR3 totals 14 residues. Germline CDR1 is SGHTA and CDR2 is FQGTGA. CDR3 sequence (DNA): TGTGCCAGCAGCCCCGGGACAGGGAGTTACGAGCAGTACTTC. It is translated as CASSPGTGSYEQYF.

The CDR3 nucleotides read TGTGCCTGGAAGTTCTCGCGGATCTCCTACGAGCAGTACTTC. This translates into CAWKFSRISYEQYF. The V gene is TRBV30, the J gene TRBJ2-7; D is ambiguous. This CDR3 is 14 amino acids long. Trimming cost V 4 bases and J 0 bases, with 13 bases left between them. The germline V gene encodes CDR1 GTSNPN and CDR2 SVGIG (reference sequence).

The chain joins TRBV27 to TRBJ2-1; 8 positions match TRBD1. V was pared by 6 bases and J by 4 bases, with 2 bases of the junction left unmatched. This CDR3 has 13 residues. Germline loops: CDR1 MNHEY, CDR2 SMNVEV (reference sequence). CDR3 loop: CASRQGVYNEQFF. The CDR3 nucleotides read TGTGCCAGCAGACAGGGGGTTTACAATGAGCAGTTCTTC.